This T cell receptor beta chain stems from a study of response to subunit inactivated influenza vaccine. Study-wide points: Authors proposed each seasonal influenza vaccination draws in few new T cells.

In this sample, this clonotype turned up a few times. What it recognizes is unknown. V shed 1 base and J 5 bases; nucleotides not matched to a gene: 6. The CDR3 totals 16 residues. Each CDR3 protein is one row after TCRdb ran MiXCR on the RT-PCR reads. The sample has about 150,000 distinct CDR3 sequences; around 10% are singletons. This TCR was recovered from a man in his fifties or sixties who received an inactivated influenza vaccine. J is TRBJ2-2 and V is TRBV12-3 or TRBV12-4, with 8 bases aligning to TRBD1. The source material was CD8+ T cells sorted from PBMCs, sampled roughly 24 months after vaccination. As DNA, the CDR3 is TGTGCCAGCAGTTTAGAGGCCAGGGGGCGAACCGGGGAGCTGTTTTTT. This translates into CASSLEARGRTGELFF.